This is a list of T cell receptor beta chains from one sample in a study of Ad26.COV2.S vaccination and SARS-CoV-2 variants. Sequencing was performed with immunoSEQ multiplex PCR; in TCRdb, only in-frame clones are kept and a portion is missing. Among approximately 400,000 clones, under 90% were seen once, and the ten largest hold nearly 7.5%. The sample was peripheral blood, taken in a trial of Ad26.COV2.S vaccine versus placebo. All receptors derive from a person aged 18 to 65 who received the Ad26.COV2.S COVID-19 vaccine or a placebo. The CDR3 runs from the conserved cysteine through the conserved F or W. A D gene is named only where the DNA matches it firmly. The listing skips clone size in some rows; elsewhere it reads once, few, many or a size class.

>.|.|TRBV6-5|TRBJ1-1
CASRPDGREAFF
TGTGCCAGCAGACCGGACGGCCGTGAAGCTTTCTTT
>.|TRBD1|TRBV3-1/TRBV3-2|TRBJ1-5
CASSPDRFQPQHF
TGTGCCAGCAGCCCGGACAGGTTTCAGCCCCAGCATTTT
>.|TRBD2|TRBV3-1/TRBV3-2|TRBJ2-3
CASSLRLAGDTQYF
TGTGCCAGCAGCCTGAGACTAGCCGGAGATACGCAGTATTTT
>.|.|TRBV5-1|TRBJ1-2
CASSFDRVYGYTF
TGCGCCAGCAGCTTCGACAGAGTCTATGGCTACACCTTC
>.|.|TRBV2|TRBJ2-3
CASALRGEATDTQYF
TGTGCCAGCGCCCTTCGAGGGGAGGCCACAGATACGCAGTATTTT
>.|TRBD1|TRBV30|TRBJ1-3
CAWRTTGYSGNTIYF
TGTGCCTGGAGAACGACAGGGTACTCCGGAAACACCATATATTTT
>.|TRBD2|TRBV30|TRBJ2-3
CAWSPIGGTSGPDTQYF
TGTGCCTGGAGTCCGATCGGGGGGACTAGCGGGCCAGATACGCAGTATTTT
>.|.|TRBV11-2|TRBJ2-3
CASSSRGGPKDTQYF
TGTGCCAGCAGCTCGAGAGGGGGGCCGAAAGATACGCAGTATTTT
>.|TRBD1|TRBV11-3|TRBJ1-5
CASSSHRGSNQPQHF
TGTGCCAGCAGCTCTCACAGGGGTAGCAATCAGCCCCAGCATTTT
>.|.|TRBV5-1|TRBJ1-1
CASSLVESPGVFF
TGCGCCAGCAGCTTGGTAGAGTCTCCTGGAGTTTTCTTT
>.|TRBD1|TRBV7-6|TRBJ1-4
CASSRQGAAEKLFF
TGTGCCAGCAGCCGACAGGGGGCGGCTGAAAAACTGTTTTTT
>.|.|TRBV4-3|TRBJ1-2
CASSQDLTGNYGYTF
TGCGCCAGCAGCCAAGATCTAACGGGGAACTATGGCTACACCTTC
>.|.|TRBV27|TRBJ1-5
CASSLLNQPQHF
TGTGCCAGCAGTTTATTGAATCAGCCCCAGCATTTT
>.|TRBD1|TRBV6-5|TRBJ1-6
CASRADRDSPLHF
TGTGCCAGCAGAGCCGACAGGGACTCACCCCTCCACTTT
>.|TRBD1|TRBV5-1|TRBJ1-1
CASSPGAGGAYDTEAFF
TGCGCCAGCAGCCCGGGGGCAGGGGGCGCTTATGACACTGAAGCTTTCTTT
>few|.|TRBV7-3|TRBJ1-1
CASSLGAGIAFF
TGTGCCAGCAGCTTAGGGGCAGGGATAGCTTTCTTT
>few|.|TRBV5-1|TRBJ2-7
CASSARDGPSYEQYF
TGCGCCAGCAGCGCCCGGGACGGTCCTTCCTACGAGCAGTACTTC
>few|TRBD1|TRBV19|TRBJ1-5
CASSMDRVWHQPQHF
TGTGCCAGTAGTATGGACAGGGTTTGGCATCAGCCCCAGCATTTT
>once|TRBD2|TRBV19|TRBJ2-3
CATSSSGGRTDTQYF
TGTGCCACCTCCTCGTCGGGGGGTAGGACAGATACGCAGTATTTT
>.|TRBD1|TRBV18|TRBJ2-5
CASSPPTGPYSGETQYF
TGTGCCAGCTCACCGCCGACAGGGCCATACTCTGGAGAGACCCAGTACTTC
>.|.|TRBV5-4|TRBJ2-4
CASSHGVGKNIQYF
TGTGCCAGCAGCCACGGTGTTGGCAAAAACATTCAGTACTTC
>few|.|TRBV2|TRBJ1-1
CASRPTGVGTEAFF
TGTGCCAGCAGGCCCACAGGCGTCGGCACTGAAGCTTTCTTT
>.|.|TRBV6-6|TRBJ2-7
CASSQGTGIRIYEQYF
TGTGCCAGCAGTCAGGGCACAGGCATTCGGATCTACGAGCAGTACTTC
>.|.|TRBV3-1/TRBV3-2|TRBJ2-7
CASSQENRYEQYF
TGTGCCAGCAGCCAAGAAAATCGCTACGAGCAGTACTTC
>.|TRBD2|TRBV12-3/TRBV12-4|TRBJ2-1
CASTAGVGQFF
TGTGCCAGCACCGCGGGGGTCGGGCAGTTCTTC
>.|TRBD1|TRBV7-2|TRBJ1-2
CASSPGTGSYGYTF
TGTGCCAGCAGCCCCGGGACAGGGTCCTATGGCTACACCTTC
>.|.|TRBV27|TRBJ2-1
CASSLSVGAPEQFF
TGTGCCAGCAGTTTATCGGTGGGGGCCCCTGAGCAGTTCTTC
>.|TRBD2|TRBV5-1|TRBJ2-1
CASKAGEWGSYNEQFF
TGCGCCAGCAAAGCGGGGGAGTGGGGCTCCTACAATGAGCAGTTCTTC
>.|.|TRBV19|TRBJ1-1
CASSIDPTDPNTEAFF
TGTGCCAGTAGTATAGACCCCACAGATCCGAACACTGAAGCTTTCTTT
>.|.|TRBV7-3|TRBJ1-2
CASSPTPDGYYGYTF
TGTGCCAGCAGCCCTACTCCGGACGGATACTATGGCTACACCTTC
>.|.|TRBV10-3|TRBJ1-2
CAISAGGAPNYGYTF
TGTGCCATCAGTGCGGGAGGGGCGCCTAACTATGGCTACACCTTC
>.|TRBD2|TRBV19|TRBJ2-3
CASTPGAAGGRDTQYF
TGTGCCAGTACTCCCGGTGCAGCGGGAGGGAGAGATACGCAGTATTTT
>.|.|TRBV5-4|TRBJ2-1
CASSFLGGPLEQFF
TGTGCCAGCAGCTTTTTGGGGGGGCCCCTTGAGCAGTTCTTC
>.|.|TRBV5-1|TRBJ2-5
CASSPPGPQETQYF
TGCGCCAGCAGTCCGCCGGGACCTCAAGAGACCCAGTACTTC
>.|TRBD1|TRBV5-1|TRBJ1-6
CASSLAGGNSPLHF
TGCGCCAGCAGCTTGGCAGGGGGTAATTCACCCCTCCACTTT
>.|.|TRBV12-3/TRBV12-4|TRBJ1-1
CASSLDSREAFF
TGTGCCAGCAGTTTAGACAGCAGAGAAGCTTTCTTT
>.|TRBD1|TRBV24-1|TRBJ2-5
CYLTGVETQYF
TGTTATCTTACAGGGGTAGAGACCCAGTACTTC
>.|.|TRBV24-1|TRBJ2-2
CATSDSTEAQTGELFF
TGTGCCACCAGTGACTCGACCGAGGCCCAGACCGGGGAGCTGTTTTTT
>.|.|TRBV11-2|TRBJ2-5
CASSLGAGAQETQYF
TGTGCCAGCAGCCTTGGGGCGGGGGCCCAAGAGACCCAGTACTTC
>.|.|TRBV6-5|TRBJ2-7
CASSYAGRNEQYF
TGTGCCAGCAGTTACGCAGGGCGAAACGAGCAGTACTTC
>.|TRBD1|TRBV9|TRBJ2-2
CASSLTPGTATGELFF
TGTGCCAGCAGCCTTACTCCCGGGACAGCCACCGGGGAGCTGTTTTTT
>.|.|TRBV3-1/TRBV3-2|TRBJ1-1
CASTQTGDTEAFF
TGTGCCAGCACCCAGACTGGGGACACTGAAGCTTTCTTT
>.|.|TRBV19|TRBJ1-2
CASSIGGGKYGYTF
TGTGCCAGTAGTATCGGGGGCGGGAAATATGGCTACACCTTC
>.|TRBD2|TRBV9|TRBJ2-5
CASSGLADNQETQYF
TGTGCCAGCAGCGGACTAGCGGATAATCAAGAGACCCAGTACTTC
>.|TRBD2|TRBV5-4|TRBJ2-1
CASSSSGRGYNEQFF
TGTGCCAGCAGTTCTAGCGGGAGAGGATACAATGAGCAGTTCTTC
>.|.|TRBV5-8|TRBJ2-7
CASSYSRGTSARQYF
TGTGCCAGCAGCTACTCCCGGGGGACCTCTGCGAGGCAGTACTTC